The 5 T cell receptor beta chains presented below share a single source sample, sequenced in a study of metastatic and nonmetastatic thyroid tumors. With MiXCR, TCRdb called clones anew from the PCR reads. In the table there are about 39,000 clones, roughly 19% of which are singletons. Patients had received no treatment of any kind before thyroid surgery. Input material: blood. The source of these receptors is a female donor with papillary thyroid cancer or a benign thyroid nodule (not recorded which). Some clones in this sample may be carry-over from other donors' samples.

Comment on this clone: Compared with germline, one end of the junction differs, possibly owing to a read error. V and J are TRBV6-2 or TRBV6-3 and TRBJ2-6; D may be TRBD1 (5 bases). The CDR3 runs 15 residues. Germline CDR1 reads MNHEY; CDR2 reads SVGEGT. The CDR3 region has the DNA TGTGCCATCAGCCTCAGGGCTTCTGGTGCCAACGTCCTGACTTTC. Translating it yields CAISLRASGANVLTF.

This clone occurred many times. This chain links TRBV5-4 with TRBJ2-7; TRBD1 is a possible D gene (6 bases). The germline CDR1 and CDR2 sequences are SGHNT and YYREEE (reference sequence). The V end was cut by 1 base, the J end by 3 bases, with 17 bases between. This CDR3 comprises 16 residues. The CDR3 is CASSLSRGRGSYEQYF. CDR3 in DNA: TGTGCCAGCAGCTTGTCCAGGGGCAGGGGTAGCTACGAGCAGTACTTC.

This clone was recorded many times. The chain combines TRBV6-1 with TRBJ1-6; D unclear. Deletions cut 0 bases from V and 7 bases from J, with 10 bases between. There are 15 residues in the CDR3. Germline-derived CDR1 and CDR2 are MNHNS and SASEGT. CDR3 nucleotide sequence: TGTGCCAGCAGTGAAGCACACGGGGTAAATTCACCCCTCCACTTT. Encoded protein: CASSEAHGVNSPLHF.

This clone has only a few counts. This chain uses TRBV6-1 with TRBJ2-3; no definite D call. Per the germline V gene, CDR1 is MNHNS and CDR2 is SASEGT. This CDR3 is 13 amino acids long. The CDR3 DNA sequence: TGTGTCACAATCCGGTCGGGCACAGATACGCAGTATTTT. It codes for CVTIRSGTDTQYF.

As for this clone: One end of the junction fails to match germline, which may point to a read error. The V call is TRBV20-1, the J call TRBJ2-2; 7 nucleotides agree with TRBD2. This CDR3 is built from 13 residues. CDR1 and CDR2 from the germline V gene are DFQATT and SNEGSKA (reference sequence). This CDR3 is CSSREREGGELFF. The CDR3 region has the DNA TGCAGTTCTAGAGAAAGGGAGGGCGGGGAGCTGTTTTTT.